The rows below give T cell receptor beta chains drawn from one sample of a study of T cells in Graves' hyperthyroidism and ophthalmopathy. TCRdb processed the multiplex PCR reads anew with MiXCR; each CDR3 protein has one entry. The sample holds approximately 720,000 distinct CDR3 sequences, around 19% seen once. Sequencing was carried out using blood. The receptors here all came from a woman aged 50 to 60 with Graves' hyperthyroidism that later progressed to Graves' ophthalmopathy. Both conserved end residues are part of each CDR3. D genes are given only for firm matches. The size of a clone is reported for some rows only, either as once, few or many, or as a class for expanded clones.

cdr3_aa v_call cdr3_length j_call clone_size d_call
CAWSGGPRSGPQHF TRBV30 14 TRBJ1-5 - -
CAWNTGNYEQYF TRBV30 12 TRBJ2-7 many -
CASRFTPDTQYF TRBV7-9 12 TRBJ2-3 - -
CASTKGFPSNQPQHF TRBV2 15 TRBJ1-5 many -
CASSGTSGVTNEQFF TRBV18 15 TRBJ2-1 - TRBD2
CASRPTTRAEAFF TRBV2 13 TRBJ1-1 many -
CASGLLIGTGGRYTEAFF TRBV12-5 18 TRBJ1-1 many TRBD1
CASSAVSSNTEAFF TRBV2 14 TRBJ1-1 many -
CASSKTGGVQTEAFF TRBV5-4 15 TRBJ1-1 - TRBD1
CSARRGLMTDTQYF TRBV20-1 14 TRBJ2-3 many -
CASSLGGPRAETQYF TRBV11-3 15 TRBJ2-5 many TRBD2
CASSLVISTDTQYF TRBV7-2 14 TRBJ2-3 - -
CASSQRRRKLFF TRBV3-1 12 TRBJ1-4 many -
CASSAAGGFTTNTGELFF TRBV9 18 TRBJ2-2 - -
CAWSVLWTGDPNYGYTF TRBV30 17 TRBJ1-2 many TRBD1
CASSPYLTGGHGANVLTF TRBV27 18 TRBJ2-6 few TRBD1
CASSLREGADATLAKNIQYF TRBV4-1 20 TRBJ2-4 few -
CASSSRDRGTHEQFF TRBV7-9 15 TRBJ2-1 - TRBD1
CATSDLGQTNEKLFF TRBV24-1 15 TRBJ1-4 - TRBD1
CASSQDRGSGNTIYF TRBV3-1 15 TRBJ1-3 many -
CASSAQQNTEAFF TRBV5-1 13 TRBJ1-1 many -
CASSGDRRTNEKLFF TRBV6-1 15 TRBJ1-4 - TRBD1
CAWSATSWAADQPQHF TRBV30 16 TRBJ1-5 - -
CAIGEATDTQYF TRBV10-3 12 TRBJ2-3 - -
CSARRGGLGNEQFF TRBV20-1 14 TRBJ2-1 few -
CASSQEWQDADTQYF TRBV4-1 15 TRBJ2-3 - -
CSASARGQFYNEQFF TRBV29-1 15 TRBJ2-1 - TRBD1
CASRRTSGGPGAHTGELFF TRBV6-1 19 TRBJ2-2 - TRBD2
CASSPYGGETGELFF TRBV7-8 15 TRBJ2-2 - TRBD2
CASSNTGQGVQETQYF TRBV7-9 16 TRBJ2-5 few TRBD1
CASLTKREANTEAFF TRBV19 15 TRBJ1-1 - -
CASRQGPTNTEAFF TRBV6-1 14 TRBJ1-1 - TRBD1
CASSQEGRGVSNQPQHF TRBV4-2 17 TRBJ1-5 once -
CASSRLILVPRGANVLTF TRBV12-3/TRBV12-4 18 TRBJ2-6 - -
CASSLLFSSTDTQYF TRBV27 15 TRBJ2-3 few -
CASSLEFLVTGELFF TRBV7-9 15 TRBJ2-2 many -
CASSSKGPQPQHF TRBV27 13 TRBJ1-5 - -
CASSYLRPGAGGSSYNSPLHF TRBV6-5 21 TRBJ1-6 few TRBD1
CASRKPGQGIHEQYF TRBV6-1 15 TRBJ2-7 many TRBD1
CASSPNVGRGNYGYTF TRBV7-9 16 TRBJ1-2 - -
CASSSETDSPLHF TRBV19 13 TRBJ1-6 few -
CASSQPTDPYGYTF TRBV16 14 TRBJ1-2 many -
CASSRQTGETDGYTF TRBV7-9 15 TRBJ1-2 few TRBD1
CASSLRDRVETQYF TRBV5-1 14 TRBJ2-5 few TRBD1
CASSFSFADTQYF TRBV7-3 13 TRBJ2-3 many -
CASSLVGGSEAFF TRBV7-6 13 TRBJ1-1 few TRBD1
CAITTGPHSYEQYF TRBV10-3 14 TRBJ2-7 - -
CSASDRGVTDTQYF TRBV20-1 14 TRBJ2-3 many -
CASIISLALLNTEAFF TRBV4-1 16 TRBJ1-1 few -
CSARDVGVGYGYTF TRBV20-1 14 TRBJ1-2 - -
CASSPTSGASYNEQFF TRBV3-1 16 TRBJ2-1 many TRBD2
CASSPLQGSTGELFF TRBV5-1 15 TRBJ2-2 - -